The clone carrying this TCR beta chain came up many times. TCRdb itself ran the 5' RACE reads through MiXCR, one entry per CDR3 protein. The sample lists tens of thousands of distinct CDR3 sequences, 6.5% to 9.5% occurring once. Sample time point: sample taken at primary tumor resection. This entry comes from a study of spatial heterogeneity in lung cancer. Trimming removed 5 bases at V and 7 bases at J, with 12 bases between. This CDR3 has 13 amino acids. The V gene's germline CDR1 is LNHDA and CDR2 SQIVND (reference sequence). The sequencing used PBMCs, collected at surgery. The clonotype was recovered from a male donor with early-stage non-small cell lung cancer. V usage is TRBV19 and J usage is TRBJ1-5, with D unclear. DNA of the CDR3: TGTGCCAGTAGTGTACGGTCCGGACAGCCCCAGCATTTT. This codes for CASSVRSGQPQHF. Combining the CDR3 with reference TRBV19 and TRBJ1-5 gives the whole variable domain DGGITQSPKYLFRKEGQNVTLSCEQNLNHDAMYWYRQDPGQGLRLIYYSQIVNDFQKGDIAEGYSVSREKKESFPLTVTSAQKNPTAFYLCASSVRSGQPQHFGDGTRLSIL.